A single sample is the source of the 29 T cell receptor beta chains below, sequenced in a study of T cell responses to AZD1222 COVID-19 vaccine. Only in-frame clones appear in the TCRdb table, and some are missing; sequencing was by immunoSEQ multiplex PCR. The table includes about 110,000 clones, roughly nine tenths detected once. The material was peripheral blood, obtained on day 0 of AZD1222 vaccination. The receptors were sampled from an adult in good health.

The V and J genes are TRBV4-2 and TRBJ1-6; D might be TRBD1 (5 bases). Germline CDR1 reads LGHNA; CDR2 reads YNFKEQ. V gave up 0 bases and J gave up 7 bases, with 7 bases separating them. The CDR3 extends over 14 amino acids. The CDR3 loop is CASSQDPGNSPLHF. The DNA for the CDR3 is TGTGCCAGCAGCCAAGATCCAGGGAATTCACCCCTCCACTTT.

This clone was recorded only once. This chain uses TRBV5-4 with TRBJ2-3; no definite D call. V lost 0 bases and J lost 2, with 13 bases in between. The CDR3 has 16 amino acids. The germline CDR1 and CDR2 sequences are SGHNT and YYREEE (reference sequence). CDR3 nucleotide sequence: TGTGCCAGCAGCTTGGCCTTAGGGCTCGCCACAGATACGCAGTATTTT. Translating gives CASSLALGLATDTQYF.

The V call is TRBV28, the J call TRBJ1-3; possible D gene TRBD1, 6 bases. The germline gives CDR1 MDHEN, CDR2 SYDVKM. Trimming removed 7 bases at V and 0 bases at J, with 13 bases between. This CDR3 region has 15 residues. The CDR3 is CASKNTGISGNTIYF. The CDR3 DNA reads TGTGCCAGCAAAAACACAGGGATCTCTGGAAACACCATATATTTT.

The V and J genes are TRBV7-8 and TRBJ2-1; 9 bases line up with TRBD1. CDR1 SGHVS and CDR2 FQNEAQ come from the germline V gene. The ends lost 5 bases at V and 6 bases at J; junction bases unmatched: 8. CDR3 length: 15 amino acids. CDR3 DNA sequence: TGTGCCAGCAGCACTGCCGGGACAGGGTCCAATGAGCAGTTCTTC. It encodes CASSTAGTGSNEQFF.

Here the CDR3 DNA reads TGTGCCATCAGTGGGACATCCTTTGGGGCCAACGTCCTGACTTTC. It yields the protein CAISGTSFGANVLTF. This chain connects TRBV10-3 to TRBJ2-6, with a possible D match to TRBD1 (5 bases). V lost 4 bases, J lost 3 bases, and 10 bases lay in between. Germline values: CDR1 ENHRY, CDR2 SYGVKD. The CDR3 loop spans 15 amino acids.

The chain combines TRBV29-1 with TRBJ2-3; D gene unclear. The germline V gene has CDR1 SQVTM and CDR2 ANQGSEA. The ends were cut back, 6 bases at V and 6 bases at J, with 10 bases in the middle. This CDR3 spans 11 amino acids. The DNA of the CDR3 is TGCAGCGTCAACAGTAGGGATACGCAGTATTTT. Translation gives CSVNSRDTQYF.

V usage is TRBV7-9 and J usage is TRBJ1-5; the D is unclear. Trimming took 5 bases from V and 4 from J, leaving 6 bases between them. The CDR3 consists of 12 residues. Germline V CDR1 and CDR2: SEHNR, FQNEAQ (reference sequence). The CDR3 nucleotides are TGTGCCAGCAGCCTCGAGAATCAGCCCCAGCATTTT. Translated, it gives CASSLENQPQHF.

V usage is TRBV28 and J usage is TRBJ2-7, with TRBD1 matching 8 bases. This CDR3 spans 11 amino acids. The V segment lost 5 bases and the J segment 10 bases; nucleotides outside the gene matches: 4. In germline, CDR1 is MDHEN, CDR2 SYDVKM. The CDR3 reads CASSPGTGQYF. CDR3 sequence (DNA): TGTGCCAGCAGTCCCGGGACAGGTCAGTACTTC.

V usage is TRBV19 and J usage is TRBJ1-3; the D gene is possibly TRBD1 (5 bases). Germline V gene lookup returns CDR1 LNHDA and CDR2 SQIVND (reference sequence). The CDR3 sequence is 14 residues long. Trimming took off 3 bases at V and 7 bases at J, with 13 bases between the two ends. CDR3 DNA sequence: TGTGCCAGTAGTATGTCGACAGCCTTGAACACCATATATTTT. It yields the protein CASSMSTALNTIYF.

The V call is TRBV28, the J call TRBJ1-5; maybe TRBD1 (5 bases). Trimming took off 5 bases at V and 2 bases at J, with 13 bases between the two ends. Germline V gene data show CDR1 as MDHEN and CDR2 as SYDVKM. This CDR3 spans 15 amino acids. The CDR3 coding sequence is TGTGCCAGCAGTGGGTCCCTAGGGGGCAATCAGCCCCAGCATTTT. Amino acids: CASSGSLGGNQPQHF.

The rearrangement uses TRBV25-1 and TRBJ1-4, with TRBD1 identical over 7 bases. The CDR3 loop spans 15 amino acids. Germline trimming cut 1 base from V and 4 bases from J; bases unmatched to any gene: 3. Looked up from germline, CDR1 is MGHDK and CDR2 is SYGVNS. As DNA, the CDR3 is TGTGCCAGCAGTGAATGGGGGACAGATAATGAAAAACTGTTTTTT. Its translation is CASSEWGTDNEKLFF. Supplemented by reference TRBV25-1 and TRBJ1-4, the full variable domain reads EADIYQTPRYLVIGTGKKITLECSQTMGHDKMYWYQQDPGMELHLIHYSYGVNSTEKGDLSSESTVSRIRTEHFPLTLESARPSHTSQYLCASSEWGTDNEKLFFGSGTQLSVL.

The rearrangement joins TRBV19 to TRBJ1-2; 7 bases agree with TRBD1. V shed 3 bases and J 5 bases; nucleotides not matched to a gene: 9. CDR3 size: 15 residues. Germline CDR1 LNHDA, CDR2 SQIVND (reference sequence). CDR3 DNA: TGTGCCAGTAGTATCGGTCAAGGGGGCCGGTATGGCTACACCTTC. Amino acids: CASSIGQGGRYGYTF.

The J gene is TRBJ1-1, the V gene TRBV4-2; TRBD1 is a possible D gene (5 bases). V was trimmed by 6 bases and J by 4 bases, leaving 12 bases between them. Germline values: CDR1 LGHNA, CDR2 YNFKEQ. The CDR3 consists of 13 residues. The DNA of the CDR3 is TGTGCCAGCAGACGTTGGGGGGGCACTGAAGCTTTCTTT. As protein: CASRRWGGTEAFF.

The V call is TRBV6-1, the J call TRBJ1-4; 11 bases align to TRBD1. The CDR3 spans 18 residues. Germline V gene sequence: CDR1 MNHNS, CDR2 SASEGT. The junction had 9 bases not matched to a gene; V was cut back by 2 bases and J by 4 bases. The CDR3 region has the DNA TGTGCCAGCAGTGAACCGGGGACAGGGGGGCTCCTTAATGAAAAACTGTTTTTT. This translates into CASSEPGTGGLLNEKLFF.

V and J are TRBV4-2 and TRBJ1-5, with TRBD1 identical over 8 bases. This CDR3 is built from 17 residues. CDR1 is LGHNA, CDR2 YNFKEQ, per germline. V lost 1 base to trimming and J lost 0 bases; unmatched junction nucleotides: 5. The CDR3 DNA reads as TGTGCCAGCAGCCAAGGAGCAGGGGGCGATAGCAATCAGCCCCAGCATTTT. The encoded protein is CASSQGAGGDSNQPQHF.

This rearrangement joins TRBV9 to TRBJ1-2, with unresolved D. The CDR3 has 14 residues. Trimming shortened V by 0 bases and J by 1 base, and 7 bases separated the two germline ends. Germline V gene lookup returns CDR1 SGDLS and CDR2 YYNGEE. CDR3 region: CASSVVGLNYGYTF. The DNA of the CDR3 is TGTGCCAGCAGCGTAGTAGGGCTTAACTATGGCTACACCTTC.

The chain employs TRBV5-1 and TRBJ2-7; 10 bases are a match to TRBD2. V lost 0 bases to trimming and J lost 7 bases; unmatched junction nucleotides: 7. This CDR3 has 15 residues. Per the germline V gene, CDR1 is SGHRS and CDR2 is YFSETQ. The CDR3, as DNA: TGCGCCAGCAGCTTGGATGGACTAGCGGCGAGGGAGCAGTACTTC. As protein: CASSLDGLAAREQYF.

The chain has TRBV19 and TRBJ2-1, with 9 nucleotides matching TRBD2. CDR1 LNHDA and CDR2 SQIVND come from the germline V gene (reference sequence). After removal of 6 bases from V and 9 bases from J, the junction contained 12 bases not matched to a gene. This CDR3 comprises 15 residues. The CDR3 region has the DNA TGTGCCAGTAGAACCCCCGGGACTAGCCGCGGTGAGCAGTTCTTC. It specifies CASRTPGTSRGEQFF.

This clone has only a few counts. The gene calls are TRBV7-2 and TRBJ1-6; 11 bases line up with TRBD1. The CDR3 sequence is 16 residues long. The junction had 9 bases not matched to a gene; V was cut back by 5 bases and J by 9 bases. From germline, CDR1 is SGHTA and CDR2 FQGNSA. CDR3: CASSPLGGQGGSPLHF. CDR3 sequence (DNA): TGTGCCAGCAGCCCCCTGGGGGGACAGGGGGGTTCACCCCTCCACTTT.

The chain carries TRBV10-3 and TRBJ1-2; TRBD1 matches 8 bases. Losses at the gene ends were 2 bases for V and 4 bases for J; bases not matched to a gene: 6. Germline-derived CDR1 and CDR2 are ENHRY and SYGVKD. This CDR3 contains 15 residues. The CDR3 nucleotides are TGTGCCATCAGTGAGACGGACAGGGTCGGCTATGGCTACACCTTC. Protein product: CAISETDRVGYGYTF.

The chain joins TRBV10-1 to TRBJ1-6; D ambiguous. The V and J ends lost 0 bases and 7 bases respectively, with 4 bases between them. Germline CDR1 reads WNHNN; CDR2 reads SYGVQD (reference sequence). CDR3 size: 13 residues. CDR3 DNA: TGCGCCAGCAGTGAGTCGGGGAATTCACCCCTCCACTTT. This translates into CASSESGNSPLHF.

The chain combines TRBV7-8 with TRBJ1-2; D might be TRBD1 (6 bases). This CDR3 contains 14 residues. Trimming left V 6 bases short and J 2 bases short, with 13 bases between. From germline, CDR1 is SGHVS and CDR2 FQNEAQ. As DNA, the CDR3 is TGTGCCAGCAGACCCCAGGGGTTGAACTATGGCTACACCTTC. It specifies CASRPQGLNYGYTF.

This chain joins TRBV5-1 and TRBJ1-2, with 8 bases fitting TRBD1. The trim removed 4 bases at V and 1 base at J, leaving 6 bases unmatched. From germline, CDR1 is SGHRS and CDR2 YFSETQ. The CDR3 extends over 15 amino acids. The chain's CDR3 is CASSPGQGYNYGYTF. The CDR3, as DNA: TGCGCCAGCAGCCCCGGACAGGGATATAACTATGGCTACACCTTC.

The chain is built from TRBV4-1 and TRBJ1-1, with unresolved D. The CDR3 extends over 14 amino acids. Between the trimmed V and J ends, which lost 0 bases and 2 bases, there was a span of 7 bases. Germline values: CDR1 MGHRA, CDR2 YSYEKL. CDR3 coding DNA: TGCGCCAGCAGCCAAGAGGCCCCAAACACTGAAGCTTTCTTT. The encoded protein is CASSQEAPNTEAFF.

V and J are TRBV7-3 and TRBJ2-1; no clear D gene. Deletions cut 4 bases from V and 0 bases from J, with 13 bases between. The V gene's germline CDR1 is SGHTA and CDR2 FQGTGA. CDR3 length equals 16 residues. This CDR3 is CASSYSSPHSYNEQFF. In nucleotides, the CDR3 is TGTGCCAGCAGCTACTCTAGTCCTCACTCCTACAATGAGCAGTTCTTC.

The rearrangement joins TRBV4-1 to TRBJ2-5, with D perhaps matching TRBD1 or TRBD2 (5 bases each). The CDR3 runs 15 residues. Germline V gives CDR1 MGHRA, CDR2 YSYEKL. V was clipped by 3 bases and J by 4 bases, with 15 bases between them. CDR3 residues: CASSQAGTTSETQYF. The CDR3 DNA reads TGCGCCAGCAGCCAGGCCGGGACCACATCAGAGACCCAGTACTTC.

The chain links TRBV7-3 to TRBJ2-2; 13 bases are shared with TRBD2. Per germline, CDR1 SGHTA and CDR2 FQGTGA. The CDR3 sequence is 14 residues long. J was trimmed by 3 bases and V by 8 bases; bases with no gene match: 0. DNA for the CDR3: TGTGCCAGCGGGACTAGCGGGGACACCGGGGAGCTGTTTTTT. It codes for CASGTSGDTGELFF.

V and J are TRBV7-6 and TRBJ2-2; D may be TRBD2 (5 bases). Germline V lookup: CDR1 SGHVS, CDR2 FNYEAQ. This CDR3 has 15 amino acids. Trimming stripped 2 bases from V and 0 bases from J, with 7 bases between. The CDR3 DNA follows: TGTGCCAGCAGCTTAAGCGGTTCGAACACCGGGGAGCTGTTTTTT. This gives the protein CASSLSGSNTGELFF.

The chain combines TRBV11-2 with TRBJ1-6; a possible D gene is TRBD1 (6 bases). The CDR3 runs 17 residues. Germline values: CDR1 SGHAT, CDR2 FQNNGV. V was pared by 1 base and J by 0 bases, with 10 bases between. The CDR3 reads CASSLADRSSYNSPLHF. In nucleotides, the CDR3 is TGTGCCAGCAGCTTAGCAGACAGGAGCTCCTATAATTCACCCCTCCACTTT.